These T cell receptor beta chains were read from a single sample in a study of Graves' ophthalmopathy and Graves' hyperthyroidism. A single record per CDR3 protein comes from TCRdb applying MiXCR to the multiplex PCR reads. The sample includes 150,000 to 200,000 distinct CDR3 sequences, around two fifths seen only once; the top ten take about 9.5%. Sequenced: peripheral blood. These receptors came from a man younger than 40 with Graves' ophthalmopathy. Each CDR3 is given with its conserved first and last residue. D genes are given only for firm matches. For some rows the clone size is stated as once, few or many, or as a class when expanded; others skip it.

j_call clone_size v_call d_call cdr3_aa cdr3_nt
TRBJ1-1 many TRBV27 TRBD1 CASRPYRGFDTEAFF TGTGCCAGCAGACCCTACAGGGGTTTCGACACTGAAGCTTTCTTT
TRBJ1-1 many TRBV30 TRBD1 CAWRLQGRRTEAFF TGTGCCTGGAGGTTACAGGGGAGACGCACTGAAGCTTTCTTT
TRBJ2-6 . TRBV6-2/TRBV6-3 . CASSYSGTYHSGANVLTF TGTGCCAGCAGTTACTCAGGGACCTACCACTCTGGGGCCAACGTCCTGACTTTC
TRBJ1-2 . TRBV28 TRBD1 CASITRQGSGYTF TGTGCCAGCATCACCCGACAGGGTAGTGGCTACACCTTC
TRBJ1-6 . TRBV19 TRBD1 CASSRLGQGRNISPLHF TGTGCCAGTAGCCGGTTAGGACAGGGCCGGAATATTTCACCCCTCCACTTT
TRBJ1-1 many TRBV10-3 TRBD1 CAISSRDRGDTEAFF TGTGCCATCAGCTCCCGGGACAGGGGGGACACTGAAGCTTTCTTT
TRBJ2-5 many TRBV10-3 . CAISEEIGMETQYF TGTGCCATCAGTGAGGAGATAGGGATGGAGACCCAGTACTTC
TRBJ2-7 many TRBV28 . CASSPPAPYEQYF TGTGCCAGCAGCCCCCCCGCGCCTTACGAGCAGTACTTC
TRBJ2-4 many TRBV7-6 TRBD2 CASSSGTSGTLAKNIQYF TGTGCCAGCAGCTCGGGGACTAGCGGGACCTTAGCCAAAAACATTCAGTACTTC
TRBJ1-3 many TRBV28 TRBD1 CASSFGTEGNTIYF TGTGCCAGCAGTTTTGGGACAGAAGGAAACACCATATATTTT
TRBJ2-6 many TRBV28 . CASSAGAALGANVLTF TGTGCCAGCAGTGCAGGGGCCGCTCTCGGGGCCAACGTCCTGACTTTC
TRBJ1-2 many TRBV12-3/TRBV12-4 . CASTKGYRGYTF TGTGCCAGCACTAAAGGGTATCGGGGCTACACCTTC
TRBJ1-1 few TRBV27 . CASSPRRGGGTEAFF TGTGCCAGCAGTCCTCGCAGGGGCGGGGGCACTGAAGCTTTCTTT
TRBJ1-5 . TRBV6-1 TRBD1 CASRGDSLNQPQHF TGTGCCAGCAGGGGGGACAGTCTAAATCAGCCCCAGCATTTT
TRBJ1-4 many TRBV28 . CASSAPTATNEKLFF TGTGCCAGCAGTGCCCCGACAGCAACTAATGAAAAACTGTTTTTT
TRBJ1-1 many TRBV5-1 . CASSLGWVNTEAFF TGCGCCAGCAGCCTCGGGTGGGTGAACACTGAAGCTTTCTTT
TRBJ2-7 many TRBV4-1 . CASSQGAAGLYEQYF TGCGCCAGCAGCCAAGGAGCGGCGGGACTCTACGAGCAGTACTTC
TRBJ2-2 many TRBV11-2 TRBD1 CASSLQGAEGELFF TGTGCCAGCAGCCTCCAGGGGGCTGAGGGGGAGCTGTTTTTT
TRBJ2-7 . TRBV12-3/TRBV12-4 . CASSQPIDYEQYF TGTGCCAGCAGCCAACCTATCGACTACGAGCAGTACTTC
TRBJ1-1 many TRBV11-3 TRBD1 CASSLGWWTGRLKDTEAFF TGTGCCAGCAGCTTAGGGTGGTGGACAGGGAGGCTAAAGGACACTGAAGCTTTCTTT
TRBJ2-7 many TRBV19 . CASSREGGTYEQYF TGTGCCAGTAGTCGTGAGGGAGGAACCTACGAGCAGTACTTC
TRBJ2-5 many TRBV3-1 TRBD2 CASSQRGAGGLETQYF TGTGCCAGCAGCCAACGAGGAGCGGGAGGGCTAGAGACCCAGTACTTC
TRBJ1-5 many TRBV7-2 . CASSLAPNQPQHF TGTGCCAGCAGCTTAGCGCCGAATCAGCCCCAGCATTTT
TRBJ2-7 many TRBV6-2/TRBV6-3 . CASKSPVRYEQYF TGTGCCAGCAAAAGTCCAGTCCGCTACGAGCAGTACTTC
TRBJ2-7 . TRBV11-2 . CASSHGTSRGYEQYF TGTGCCAGCAGCCACGGGACTTCCCGGGGCTACGAGCAGTACTTC
TRBJ2-7 . TRBV7-2 TRBD2 CASSVRLAGGPGQYF TGTGCCAGCAGCGTCCGACTAGCGGGAGGGCCTGGGCAGTACTTC
TRBJ2-7 many TRBV11-2 . CASSPNGGLRLGYEQYF TGTGCCAGCAGCCCGAACGGGGGACTTCGATTGGGCTACGAGCAGTACTTC
TRBJ2-4 many TRBV6-2/TRBV6-3 . CASRRLGGGNIQYF TGTGCCAGCAGACGACTAGGAGGCGGAAACATTCAGTACTTC
TRBJ2-7 many TRBV6-1 . CAIEARLLTYEQYF TGTGCCATCGAGGCCCGTCTCCTAACCTACGAGCAGTACTTC
TRBJ2-7 many TRBV30 TRBD1 CAWSVATGAYEQYF TGTGCCTGGAGTGTGGCGACAGGGGCCTACGAGCAGTACTTC
TRBJ2-7 . TRBV28 TRBD1 CASFKTGGVYEQYF TGTGCCAGCTTCAAGACAGGGGGTGTTTACGAGCAGTACTTC
TRBJ2-7 many TRBV4-2 . CASSQTGTFSYEQYF TGTGCCAGCAGCCAAACGGGGACATTTTCCTACGAGCAGTACTTC
TRBJ2-7 . TRBV6-1 . CASRGVGNSYEQYF TGTGCCAGCAGAGGAGTGGGAAACTCCTACGAGCAGTACTTC
TRBJ1-5 . TRBV12-3/TRBV12-4 . CASSPTPVGQPQHF TGTGCCAGCAGTCCTACCCCGGTGGGGCAGCCCCAGCATTTT
TRBJ1-5 . TRBV12-3/TRBV12-4 . CASSLLGSSNQPQHF TGTGCCAGCAGTTTATTGGGCTCGAGCAATCAGCCCCAGCATTTT
TRBJ1-5 many TRBV29-1 . CSVGSQGTNQPQHF TGCAGCGTTGGGAGTCAGGGCACCAATCAGCCCCAGCATTTT
TRBJ2-4 . TRBV6-5 . CASTRDPQRIQYF TGTGCCAGCACCCGGGACCCCCAGCGCATTCAGTACTTC
TRBJ1-6 . TRBV12-3/TRBV12-4 . CASSPGGARTPLHF TGTGCCAGCAGTCCCGGGGGGGCGCGTACACCCCTCCACTTT
TRBJ2-2 many TRBV29-1 . CSVSSYGHTGELFF TGCAGCGTTTCTTCCTACGGACACACCGGGGAGCTGTTTTTT
TRBJ1-3 . TRBV10-1 . CASSESRGILGNTIYF TGCGCCAGCAGTGAGTCTCGCGGTATCCTTGGAAACACCATATATTTT
TRBJ1-1 once TRBV6-2/TRBV6-3 . CASRSATNTEAFF TGTGCCAGCAGGTCCGCCACGAACACTGAAGCTTTCTTT
TRBJ2-5 many TRBV6-2/TRBV6-3 . CASTDISETQYF TGTGCCAGCACAGACATCTCGGAGACCCAGTACTTC
TRBJ1-5 many TRBV19 TRBD1 CASNGGRGGSNQPQHF TGTGCCAGTAATGGGGGCAGGGGGGGTAGCAATCAGCCCCAGCATTTT
TRBJ1-5 many TRBV5-5 . CASSLGMGGNQPQHF TGTGCCAGCAGCTTGGGGATGGGAGGGAATCAGCCCCAGCATTTT
TRBJ1-1 many TRBV27 . CASRLTRLTEAFF TGTGCCAGCAGACTGACAAGGCTTACTGAAGCTTTCTTT
TRBJ1-2 . TRBV28 TRBD1 CASIPGDRDGYTF TGTGCCAGCATCCCGGGAGACAGGGATGGCTACACCTTC